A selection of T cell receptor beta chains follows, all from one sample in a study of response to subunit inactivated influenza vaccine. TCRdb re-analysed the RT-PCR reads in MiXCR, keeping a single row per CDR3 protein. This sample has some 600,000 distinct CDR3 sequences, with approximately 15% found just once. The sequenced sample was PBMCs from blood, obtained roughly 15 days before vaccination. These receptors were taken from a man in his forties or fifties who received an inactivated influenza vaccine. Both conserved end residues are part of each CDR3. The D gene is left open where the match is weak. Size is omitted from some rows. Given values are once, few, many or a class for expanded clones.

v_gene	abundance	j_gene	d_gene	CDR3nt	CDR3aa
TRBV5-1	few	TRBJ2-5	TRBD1	TGCGCCAGCAGCTCTGGGGACAGCGTCTTGGAGACCCAGTACTTC	CASSSGDSVLETQYF
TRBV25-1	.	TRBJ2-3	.	TGTGCCAGCAGTGAATGGAAATCAGATACGCAGTATTTT	CASSEWKSDTQYF
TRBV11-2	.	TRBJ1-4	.	TGTGCCAGCAGCTTAGAGGCCGGGAGCGCAACTAATGAAAAACTGTTTTTT	CASSLEAGSATNEKLFF
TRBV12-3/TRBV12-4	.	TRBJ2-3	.	TGTGCCAGCAGCAGACTAGGCCGCACAGATACGCAGTATTTT	CASSRLGRTDTQYF
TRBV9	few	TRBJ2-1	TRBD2	TGTGCCAGCAGCGTGGGCGGGGGGGCTAGTAATGAGCAGTTCTTC	CASSVGGGASNEQFF
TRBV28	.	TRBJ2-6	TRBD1	TGTGCCAGCAGATCACTCGACAGGGCTGGGGCCAACGTCCTGACTTTC	CASRSLDRAGANVLTF
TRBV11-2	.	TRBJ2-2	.	TGTGCCAGCAGCCCTCTTCCATCGAACACCGGGGAGCTGTTTTTT	CASSPLPSNTGELFF
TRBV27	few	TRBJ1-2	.	TGTGCCAGCAGTTTATCGTGGGGGGGTGATGGCTACACCTTC	CASSLSWGGDGYTF
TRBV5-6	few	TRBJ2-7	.	TGTGCCAGCAGCAGGGGGGACCGATCCTACGAGCAGTACTTC	CASSRGDRSYEQYF
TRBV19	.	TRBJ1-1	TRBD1	TGTGCCAGTAGTCCGCGACAGGGGGCCTTGACTGAAGCTTTCTTT	CASSPRQGALTEAFF
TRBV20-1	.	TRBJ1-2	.	TGCAGTGCTAGTCATGGCTACACCTTC	CSASHGYTF
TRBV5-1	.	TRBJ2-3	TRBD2	TGCGCCAGCAGCTCGGCTAGCGGGAGTGTCTCAGATACGCAGTATTTT	CASSSASGSVSDTQYF
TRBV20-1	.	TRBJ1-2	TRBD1	TGCAGTGCTAGAGGACAGGGGATACCCTATGGCTACACCTTC	CSARGQGIPYGYTF
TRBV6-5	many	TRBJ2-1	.	TGTGCCAGCAGTTACGAGGTGAGCACCTACAATGAGCAGTTCTTC	CASSYEVSTYNEQFF
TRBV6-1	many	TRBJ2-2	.	TGTGCCAGCACTAGAAGGACAGCGAACACCGGGGAGCTGTTTTTT	CASTRRTANTGELFF
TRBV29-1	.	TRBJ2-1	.	TGCAGCGTTGAACCAGGGAAGTACAATGAGCAGTTCTTC	CSVEPGKYNEQFF
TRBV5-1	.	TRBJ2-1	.	TGCGCCAGCAGCTTGGCCCCCGCCGACTACAATGAGCAGTTCTTC	CASSLAPADYNEQFF
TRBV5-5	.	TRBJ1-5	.	TGTGCCAGCAGCTGGAATGTAGGACTGCACAATCAGCCCCAGCATTTT	CASSWNVGLHNQPQHF
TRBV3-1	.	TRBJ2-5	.	TGTGCCAGCAGCCACAGCGGAAAGGAGACCCAGTACTTC	CASSHSGKETQYF
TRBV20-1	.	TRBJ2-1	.	TGCAGTGCTAGAACAGTTTCTGAGCAGTTCTTC	CSARTVSEQFF
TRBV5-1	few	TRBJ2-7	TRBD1	TGCGCCAGCAGCACACGGGGACAGGGTGAGCAGTACTTC	CASSTRGQGEQYF
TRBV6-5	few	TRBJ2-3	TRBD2	TGTGCCAGCAGTTACGGTAGCGGGAGGTCGGATACGCAGTATTTT	CASSYGSGRSDTQYF
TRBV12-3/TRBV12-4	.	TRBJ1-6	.	TGTGCCAGCAAACAGGGTAGTAATTCACCCCTCCACTTT	CASKQGSNSPLHF